The 30 T cell receptor beta chains listed next were all sequenced from one sample in a study of T cells after yellow fever vaccination. TCRdb recomputed calls from the 5' RACE reads with MiXCR, one row per CDR3 protein. In the table there are a few hundred thousand distinct CDR3 sequences, approximately 4% of which are singletons. The sequencing here drew on PBMCs, taken 15 days after the yellow fever booster vaccination. The receptors stem from a man between 18 and 29 years old who received the YFV17D yellow fever vaccine.

In its sample, this clonotype was seen a few times. The chain carries TRBV7-2 and TRBJ2-2, with 9 positions matching TRBD1. This CDR3 spans 15 amino acids. Germline loops: CDR1 SGHTA, CDR2 FQGNSA. Trimming at V came to 4 bases and at J to 5 bases, leaving 5 bases not matched to a gene. The chain's CDR3 is CASSWGTGTTGELFF. CDR3 nucleotides: TGTGCCAGCAGCTGGGGGACAGGGACGACCGGGGAGCTGTTTTTT.

This clonotype came up many times. The chain is built from TRBV6-2 or TRBV6-3 and TRBJ1-1; 8 bases are a match to TRBD1. The CDR3 has 13 amino acids. Germline CDR1 MNHEY, CDR2 SVGEGT. Germline trimming cut 7 bases from V and 6 bases from J; bases unmatched to any gene: 7. CDR3 bases: TGTGCCAGCACCATCACAGGGGGAGCTGAAGCTTTCTTT. This encodes CASTITGGAEAFF.

Ten or more counts support this clonotype. The rearrangement joins TRBV29-1 to TRBJ2-7; D is ambiguous. Germline V lookup: CDR1 SQVTM, CDR2 ANQGSEA. Trimming stripped 6 bases from V and 3 bases from J, with 9 bases between. The CDR3 totals 11 residues. This CDR3 reads CSVFRGYEQYF. The CDR3 DNA is TGCAGCGTGTTCAGAGGCTACGAGCAGTACTTC.

This clonotype came up many times. J is TRBJ2-2 and V is TRBV5-1; TRBD2 matches at 7 bases. In germline, CDR1 is SGHRS, CDR2 YFSETQ. The CDR3 runs to 15 residues. Unmatched junction bases numbered 5, after V lost 5 bases and J lost 1 base. The CDR3 protein is CASRRDYLNTGELFF. CDR3 coding DNA: TGCGCCAGCAGACGGGACTATCTGAACACCGGGGAGCTGTTTTTT. Filled out from reference TRBV5-1 and TRBJ2-2, the complete variable domain reads KAGVTQTPRYLIKTRGQQVTLSCSPISGHRSVSWYQQTPGQGLQFLFEYFSETQRNKGNFPGRFSGRQFSNSRSEMNVSTLELGDSALYLCASRRDYLNTGELFFGEGSRLTVL.

This clonotype came up many times. The rearrangement links TRBV7-9 to TRBJ1-2, with 8 bases lining up with TRBD1. This CDR3 contains 12 residues. Germline CDR1 SEHNR, CDR2 FQNEAQ (reference sequence). The V gene end was trimmed by 5 bases and the J gene end by 6 bases; junction bases not matched to a gene: 2. CDR3: CASSPDRDGYTF. The CDR3, as DNA: TGTGCCAGCAGCCCGGACAGGGATGGCTACACCTTC.

This clonotype was counted many times. The chain couples TRBV5-5 to TRBJ1-1; D not certain. V shed 4 bases and J shed 4 bases, with 17 bases lying between them. The germline gives CDR1 SGHKS, CDR2 YYEKEE (reference sequence). The CDR3 length is 15 residues. The CDR3 bases are TGTGCCAGCAGCCCCGGGCTTCAATATCCCACTGAAGCTTTCTTT. Amino acids: CASSPGLQYPTEAFF.

This clonotype turned up a few times. The chain links TRBV27 to TRBJ2-1; TRBD2 agrees at 7 bases. CDR3 length: 16 amino acids. Germline V gene sequence: CDR1 MNHEY, CDR2 SMNVEV (reference sequence). J lost 2 bases, V lost 2 bases, and 6 bases had no gene match. CDR3 loop: CASSLSSGLTYNEQFF. The CDR3 nucleotides are TGTGCCAGCAGTTTAAGTAGCGGGCTTACCTACAATGAGCAGTTCTTC.

The chain links TRBV7-6 to TRBJ1-5; D unresolved. The V and J ends lost 1 base and 6 bases respectively, with 16 bases between them. Germline V lookup: CDR1 SGHVS, CDR2 FNYEAQ. This CDR3 has 16 residues. CDR3 region: CASSLEAGLRRQPQHF. As DNA, the CDR3 is TGTGCCAGCAGCTTAGAGGCCGGACTCAGGCGTCAGCCCCAGCATTTT.

On this clonotype itself: Just one base apart from a much larger clone, this may be a read error. The J gene is TRBJ2-7, the V gene TRBV7-9; the D is unclear. CDR1 and CDR2 from the germline V gene are SEHNR and FQNEAQ (reference sequence). Trimming removed 8 bases from V and 0 bases from J, with 14 bases in between. This CDR3 spans 14 amino acids. The CDR3 sequence: CASCSTRVSYEQYF. Here the CDR3 DNA reads TGTGCCAGCTGCTCCACTCGGGTCTCCTACGAGCAGTACTTC.

This clonotype showed up many times. This chain joins TRBV5-4 and TRBJ2-3, with D perhaps matching TRBD2 (6 bases). Germline CDR1 SGHNT, CDR2 YYREEE (reference sequence). CDR3 length: 16 amino acids. Deletions cut 1 base from V and 0 bases from J, with 12 bases between. CDR3 sequence: CASSLLAAGSTDTQYF. CDR3 in DNA: TGTGCCAGCAGCTTGTTAGCGGCGGGGAGCACAGATACGCAGTATTTT.

This clonotype occurred a few times. This chain's CDR3 is CASSRAPRGGRYEQYF. Here the CDR3 DNA reads TGCGCCAGCAGCCGGGCCCCCCGGGGGGGCCGTTACGAGCAGTACTTC. The chain links TRBV4-1 to TRBJ2-7; 8 nucleotides line up with TRBD2. V gave up 4 bases and J gave up 4 bases; unmatched junction bases: 12. This CDR3 has 16 amino acids. CDR1 MGHRA and CDR2 YSYEKL come from the germline V gene.

This clonotype has at least ten counts. The V call is TRBV20-1, the J call TRBJ1-1; 8 nucleotides align to TRBD1. V was pared by 4 bases and J by 3 bases, with 7 bases of the junction left unmatched. CDR1 and CDR2 from the germline V gene are DFQATT and SNEGSKA (reference sequence). The CDR3 consists of 14 residues. CDR3 loop: CSATGGGRYTEAFF. The CDR3 nucleotides read TGCAGTGCTACAGGGGGCGGTCGTTACACTGAAGCTTTCTTT.

This clonotype was found many times. The rearrangement links TRBV7-9 to TRBJ1-5; no definite D call. Germline loops: CDR1 SEHNR, CDR2 FQNEAQ (reference sequence). Trimming removed 0 bases at V and 4 bases at J, with 10 bases between. CDR3 size: 15 residues. The CDR3 protein is CASSLAETDNQPQHF. In DNA form, the CDR3 reads TGTGCCAGCAGCTTAGCGGAGACGGATAATCAGCCCCAGCATTTT.

This clonotype was seen a handful of times. The chain employs TRBV12-3 or TRBV12-4 and TRBJ2-1; 11 positions match TRBD1. The CDR3 runs 15 residues. V was pared by 5 bases and J by 5 bases, with 5 bases of the junction left unmatched. CDR3 loop: CASSVGQGANNEQFF. For the CDR3, the DNA is TGTGCCAGCAGTGTCGGACAGGGGGCGAACAATGAGCAGTTCTTC.

This clonotype was counted many times. This chain uses TRBV29-1 with TRBJ2-2; the D gene is possibly TRBD1 (6 bases). The CDR3 totals 15 residues. The germline CDR1 and CDR2 sequences are SQVTM and ANQGSEA. Trimming shortened V by 7 bases and J by 3 bases, and 18 bases separated the two germline ends. The CDR3 sequence is CSATLQGFDTGELFF. CDR3 coding DNA: TGCAGCGCGACGTTACAGGGCTTCGACACCGGGGAGCTGTTTTTT.

For this clonotype: This sequence may be a read error, since a much larger clone differs from it by one base. The chain is built from TRBV19 and TRBJ2-3; D is unclear. Germline loops: CDR1 LNHDA, CDR2 SQIVND (reference sequence). The CDR3 contains 16 residues. CDR3 nucleotide sequence: TGTGCCAGTAGTATAGATCGGATCAGATTCACAGATACGCAGTCTTTT. It specifies CASSIDRIRFTDTQSF.

This clonotype was counted ten times or more. The chain combines TRBV29-1 with TRBJ2-2; D unresolved. Trimming cost V 0 bases and J 3 bases, with 11 bases left between them. The CDR3 consists of 15 residues. Per the germline V gene, CDR1 is SQVTM and CDR2 is ANQGSEA. The CDR3 nucleotides read TGCAGCGTTGAAGATAGGGCCAGCCACACCGGGGAGCTGTTTTTT. This gives the protein CSVEDRASHTGELFF.

V usage is TRBV7-6 and J usage is TRBJ2-1, with D perhaps matching TRBD1 or TRBD2 (5 bases each). The CDR3 spans 18 residues. CDR1 and CDR2 from the germline V gene are SGHVS and FNYEAQ. V lost 1 base and J lost 2, with 18 bases in between. This chain's CDR3 is CASSLGGVWQGPYNEQFF. In DNA form, the CDR3 reads TGTGCCAGCAGCTTAGGAGGAGTCTGGCAGGGACCCTACAATGAGCAGTTCTTC.

This clonotype was seen ten or more times. The chain links TRBV6-1 to TRBJ2-1, with 8 bases lining up with TRBD2. The germline CDR1 and CDR2 sequences are MNHNS and SASEGT. CDR3 length: 16 amino acids. Losses at the gene ends were 6 bases for V and 2 bases for J; bases not matched to a gene: 9. CDR3 DNA sequence: TGTGCCAGCAGAGAAAGCGGGACTAGAGCCTACAATGAGCAGTTCTTC. Encoded protein: CASRESGTRAYNEQFF.

This clonotype was seen ten or more times. This rearrangement joins TRBV25-1 to TRBJ2-2; D is undetermined. V gave up 8 bases and J gave up 3 bases, with 10 bases separating them. The CDR3 covers 13 residues. CDR1 and CDR2 (germline): MGHDK, SYGVNS. Here the CDR3 DNA reads TGTGCCAGCGGTAGGGAACACACCGGGGAGCTGTTTTTT. Its translation: CASGREHTGELFF.

This clonotype was seen many times. This chain connects TRBV15 to TRBJ1-5; D uncertain. V shed 5 bases and J shed 4 bases, with 9 bases lying between them. The CDR3 consists of 13 residues. Germline-derived CDR1 and CDR2 are LNHNV and YYDKDF (reference sequence). The CDR3 DNA reads as TGTGCCACCAGCGCCAGTCTGAATCAGCCCCAGCATTTT. This codes for CATSASLNQPQHF.

The chain combines TRBV6-2 or TRBV6-3 with TRBJ2-4; D is ambiguous. The CDR3 consists of 16 residues. The V gene lost 2 bases and the J gene lost 0 bases, with 11 bases spanning the gap. Per germline, CDR1 MNHEY and CDR2 SVGEGT. This chain's CDR3 is CASSYGQALAKNIQYF. For the CDR3, the DNA is TGTGCCAGCAGTTACGGCCAAGCCTTAGCCAAAAACATTCAGTACTTC.

V usage is TRBV4-3 and J usage is TRBJ2-7, with 8 bases that match TRBD1. The CDR3 length is 14 residues. Per the germline V gene, CDR1 is LGHNA and CDR2 is YSLEER. The J segment lost 2 bases and the V segment lost 7 bases, leaving 7 bases of the junction unmatched. DNA of the CDR3: TGCGCCAGCAAAAGTTGGGACAGGACCTACGAGCAGTACGTC. It codes for CASKSWDRTYEQYV.

The sample holds many counts of this clonotype. V is TRBV7-2 and J is TRBJ1-1; D call uncertain. V lost 5 bases, J lost 1 base, and 8 bases lay in between. This CDR3 has 13 residues. Germline values: CDR1 SGHTA, CDR2 FQGNSA. CDR3 DNA sequence: TGTGCCAGCAGCCCCTCCCAGAACACTGAAGCTTTCTTT. Protein sequence: CASSPSQNTEAFF.

This clonotype was counted many times. CDR3 nucleotide sequence: TGTGCCAGCAGCCCTGACAGGGTTAACGCTGAAGCTTTCTTT. This translates into CASSPDRVNAEAFF. The rearrangement links TRBV7-6 to TRBJ1-1, with 7 nucleotides matching TRBD1. This CDR3 contains 14 residues. Germline CDR1 reads SGHVS; CDR2 reads FNYEAQ. Trimming removed 5 bases from V and 6 bases from J; junction bases left unmatched: 9.

The J gene is TRBJ1-4, the V gene TRBV12-3 or TRBV12-4; D is unresolved. CDR3 length equals 14 residues. The ends were cut back, 3 bases at V and 5 bases at J, with 10 bases in the middle. CDR3 in DNA: TGTGCCAGCAGTTTTAACACGGGGAATGAAAAACTGTTTTTT. It yields the protein CASSFNTGNEKLFF.

The table lists this clonotype with many counts. The chain carries TRBV4-3 and TRBJ2-7, with D hard to call. Germline CDR1 reads LGHNA; CDR2 reads YSLEER. Trimming left V 0 bases short and J 4 bases short, with 7 bases between. The CDR3 is 13 amino acids. The CDR3 spells CASSQDLRYEQYF. The CDR3 nucleotides read TGCGCCAGCAGCCAAGATCTGAGATACGAGCAGTACTTC.

This clonotype was picked up many times. The chain couples TRBV29-1 to TRBJ1-1; no definite D call. The CDR3 contains 13 residues. V dropped 5 bases and J dropped 1 base, with 11 bases sitting between them. Germline lookup yields CDR1 SQVTM and CDR2 ANQGSEA. The CDR3 bases are TGCAGCGTTCGTGGGGTGGGGAACACTGAAGCTTTCTTT. Translated: CSVRGVGNTEAFF.

This CDR3 is CASSLSYWGNQPQHF. As DNA, the CDR3 is TGTGCCAGCAGTTTATCGTACTGGGGGAATCAGCCCCAGCATTTT. The V and J genes are TRBV27 and TRBJ1-5; possible D gene TRBD1, 5 bases. The V end was cut by 0 bases, the J end by 4 bases, with 10 bases between. Looked up from germline, CDR1 is MNHEY and CDR2 is SMNVEV (reference sequence). There are 15 residues in the CDR3.

Ten or more counts support this clonotype. The gene calls are TRBV4-2 and TRBJ1-4; the D is unclear. This CDR3 is built from 16 residues. From germline, CDR1 is LGHNA and CDR2 YNFKEQ. Trimming removed 4 bases at V and 3 bases at J, with 15 bases between. CDR3 protein: CASSPLSGRSNEKLFF. In DNA form, the CDR3 reads TGTGCCAGCAGCCCGCTCTCGGGCAGGTCTAATGAAAAACTGTTTTTT.